The rows below give T cell receptor beta chains drawn from one sample of a study of cytomegalovirus exposure and HLA in healthy donors. Assay: immunoSEQ multiplex PCR; the TCRdb copy retains only in-frame clones and omits some. The data contain 250,000 to 350,000 clones, 70% to 90% of them singletons. Sample: PBMCs. These receptor sequences come from a man aged 35 to 55 in good health and CMV-seropositive. Each CDR3 is given with its conserved first and last residue. Fields, in order: clone size, J gene, D gene, V gene, CDR3 protein, CDR3 DNA. A D gene is named only where the DNA matches it firmly. Size values are once, few and many counts, or a class for expanded clones, and some rows have none.

>.|TRBJ2-7|TRBD2|TRBV9
CASSANPSGSGRYEQYF
TGTGCCAGCAGCGCTAACCCCTCGGGTAGCGGGAGATACGAGCAGTACTTC
>.|TRBJ2-3|TRBD2|TRBV7-6
CASSLAPNREGLHF
TGTGCCAGCAGCTTAGCGCCGAACCGGGAGGGCCTCCATTTT
>.|TRBJ2-3|TRBD2|TRBV25-1
CASSGGRASDTQYF
TGTGCCAGCAGTGGTGGGAGGGCGTCGGATACGCAGTATTTT
>.|TRBJ2-7|.|TRBV7-6
CASSLKSDEQYF
TGTGCCAGCAGCTTAAAGAGTGACGAGCAGTACTTC
>.|TRBJ2-5|.|TRBV7-2
CASSLARVQETQYF
TGTGCCAGCAGCTTAGCGAGGGTCCAAGAGACCCAGTACTTC
>few|TRBJ2-7|TRBD1|TRBV5-1
CASSPAGTGAYEQYF
TGCGCCAGCAGCCCCGCCGGGACAGGGGCCTACGAGCAGTACTTC
>.|TRBJ2-7|TRBD1|TRBV7-9
CASSLYGTGAYEQYF
TGTGCCAGCAGCTTATACGGGACAGGGGCCTACGAGCAGTACTTC
>.|TRBJ2-7|TRBD1|TRBV2
CANSKGQGSSYEQYF
TGTGCCAACAGTAAGGGACAGGGGAGCTCCTACGAGCAGTACTTC
>.|TRBJ2-1|TRBD2|TRBV5-1
CASSPGLAGGPDPNEQFF
TGCGCCAGCAGCCCCGGACTAGCGGGAGGGCCTGATCCCAATGAGCAGTTCTTC
>.|TRBJ1-2|TRBD1|TRBV29-1
CSVDPGQDRDYGYTF
TGCAGCGTTGACCCAGGACAGGATAGGGACTATGGCTACACCTTC
>.|TRBJ2-5|TRBD2|TRBV11-1
CASSLASGRAQGTQYF
TGTGCCAGCAGCTTGGCTAGCGGGAGGGCCCAGGGGACCCAGTACTTC
>.|TRBJ2-1|.|TRBV7-8
CASSFSGLSYNEQFF
TGTGCCAGCAGCTTCAGCGGCCTCTCCTACAATGAGCAGTTCTTC
>.|TRBJ2-2|TRBD1|TRBV27
CASSLRGGQGTGELFF
TGTGCCAGCAGTTTAAGGGGTGGACAGGGAACCGGGGAGCTGTTTTTT
>.|TRBJ2-7|.|TRBV7-6
CASSPAFSYEQYF
TGTGCCAGCAGCCCCGCGTTTAGCTACGAGCAGTACTTC
>.|TRBJ1-6|.|TRBV27
CASSFRSANSPLHF
TGTGCCAGCAGTTTCCGCAGCGCTAATTCACCCCTCCACTTT
>.|TRBJ2-3|TRBD2|TRBV5-1
CASSLAGLAERTDTQYF
TGCGCCAGCAGCTTGGCGGGACTAGCGGAGCGCACAGATACGCAGTATTTT
>.|TRBJ2-7|.|TRBV28
CAALREPDRGGDF
TGTGCCGCCCTCAGGGAACCCGACAGGGGAGGGGACTTC
>.|TRBJ2-1|TRBD2|TRBV5-1
CASSVSGRALDEQFF
TGCGCCAGCAGCGTTAGCGGGAGGGCCCTGGATGAGCAGTTCTTC
>.|TRBJ2-3|.|TRBV4-2
CASSQERAGTDTQYF
TGTGCCAGCAGCCAAGAGAGGGCCGGTACAGATACGCAGTATTTT
>.|TRBJ2-4|TRBD2|TRBV4-2
CASSQEGTSGRRNIQYF
TGTGCCAGCAGCCAAGAGGGGACTAGCGGGAGAAGGAACATTCAGTACTTC
>.|TRBJ1-6|TRBD1|TRBV5-4
CASADRGHSPLHF
TGTGCCAGCGCCGACAGGGGGCACTCACCCCTCCACTTT
>.|TRBJ2-1|.|TRBV7-2
CASSLAGLYEQFF
TGTGCCAGCAGCTTAGCGGGACTTTATGAGCAGTTCTTC
>once|TRBJ2-3|.|TRBV11-2
CASSLFRGTDTQYF
TGTGCCAGCAGCTTATTTAGGGGAACAGATACGCAGTATTTT
>.|TRBJ1-1|.|TRBV5-1
CASSLLNSLEAFF
TGCGCCAGCAGCTTGCTGAACAGCCTTGAAGCTTTCTTT
>.|TRBJ2-2|.|TRBV7-6
CASSIGQRNTGELFF
TGTGCCAGCAGCATTGGACAGCGGAACACCGGGGAGCTGTTTTTT
>.|TRBJ1-4|.|TRBV7-9
CASSSRDNLREKLFF
TGTGCCAGCAGCTCAAGGGACAACCTAAGAGAAAAACTGTTTTTT
>.|TRBJ2-7|TRBD1|TRBV5-8
CASSSGTGSGGSYEQYF
TGTGCCAGCAGCTCCGGGACAGGGTCGGGAGGCTCCTACGAGCAGTACTTC
>.|TRBJ1-1|TRBD1|TRBV7-2
CASSLRTGGYTEAFF
TGTGCCAGCAGCCTCCGGACAGGGGGCTACACTGAAGCTTTCTTT
>.|TRBJ2-4|TRBD2|TRBV5-6
CASSVAGLTNIQYF
TGTGCCAGCAGCGTGGCGGGACTAACAAACATTCAGTACTTC
>.|TRBJ2-7|TRBD2|TRBV29-1
CSVEQGGTSYEQYF
TGCAGCGTTGAACAGGGAGGGACCTCCTACGAGCAGTACTTC
>.|TRBJ2-1|TRBD1|TRBV18
CASSPGTGYNEQFF
TGTGCCAGCTCACCCGGGACAGGGTACAATGAGCAGTTCTTC
>.|TRBJ2-1|TRBD2|TRBV27
CASRELAASSYNEQFF
TGTGCCAGCAGGGAACTAGCGGCCAGCTCCTACAATGAGCAGTTCTTC
>.|TRBJ2-2|.|TRBV14
CASSLLTVNTGELFF
TGTGCCAGCAGCCTGCTAACAGTGAACACCGGGGAGCTGTTTTTT
>.|TRBJ2-7|.|TRBV5-8
CASSLAFGGVSHEQYF
TGTGCCAGCAGCTTGGCCTTTGGCGGGGTCTCCCACGAGCAGTACTTC
>once|TRBJ2-3|.|TRBV4-1
CAAGYPGHQYF
TGCGCCGCAGGGTACCCGGGACACCAGTATTTT
>.|TRBJ2-1|.|TRBV7-3
CASSLMGSGIGNEQFF
TGTGCCAGCAGCTTAATGGGCTCGGGAATTGGCAATGAGCAGTTCTTC
>.|TRBJ2-3|TRBD1|TRBV4-2
CASSQEGQDPSTDTQYF
TGTGCCAGCAGCCAAGAAGGACAGGATCCTAGCACAGATACGCAGTATTTT
>.|TRBJ2-5|.|TRBV15
CATSGRGGEETQYF
TGTGCCACCAGCGGAAGAGGGGGGGAAGAGACCCAGTACTTC
>.|TRBJ1-2|.|TRBV5-4
CASSLDSRHYGYTF
TGTGCCAGCAGCCTAGACTCCCGTCACTATGGCTACACCTTC
>.|TRBJ1-5|.|TRBV30
CAWSGSGNQPQHF
TGTGCCTGGAGTGGGTCGGGCAATCAGCCCCAGCATTTT